These 18 T cell receptor beta chains were all obtained from the same sample, sequenced in a study of blood T cells in healthy people across ages. The authors ran a second PCR of about 6 to 11 cycles using a sample-barcoded 5' primer and a J-beta primer mix. Each CDR3 protein gets one entry after TCRdb re-called the 5' RACE reads with MiXCR. The table includes about 1.4 million distinct CDR3 sequences, approximately 60% detected once. Material: blood. The source of these receptors is a man aged 18 to 35 in good health.

This chain connects TRBV6-2 or TRBV6-3 to TRBJ2-1; TRBD2 matches 13 bases. The J call is in doubt because the DNA end fits TRBJ2-7 better. CDR3 size: 18 residues. Germline CDR1 reads MNHEY; CDR2 reads SVGEGT. The CDR3: CASSSPMMTSGGFYEQYF. CDR3 sequence (DNA): TGTGCCAGCAGTTCCCCCATGATGACTAGCGGGGGGTTCTACGAGCAGTACTTC.

V and J are TRBV12-3 or TRBV12-4 and TRBJ1-2; 8 bases match TRBD1. V gave up 7 bases and J gave up 8 bases; unmatched junction bases: 9. This CDR3 contains 13 residues. The CDR3 DNA reads as TGTGCCAGCACCCCGACAGGGGCTACCGGCTACACCTTC. This translates into CASTPTGATGYTF.

The chain links TRBV4-1 to TRBJ2-3; TRBD1 might be the D (6 bases). The germline V and J ends were trimmed by 4 bases and 5 bases, with 22 bases remaining between them. The CDR3 is made up of 17 amino acids. Germline CDR1 and CDR2: MGHRA and YSYEKL. This CDR3 is CASSPLRKGGPKDTQYF. The CDR3 bases are TGCGCCAGCAGCCCCCTCAGGAAAGGGGGTCCAAAAGATACGCAGTATTTT.

The chain couples TRBV6-6 to TRBJ2-7; 11 bases fit TRBD2. Germline assignment: CDR1 MNHNY and CDR2 SVGAGI (reference sequence). This CDR3 comprises 16 residues. With V trimmed by 6 bases and J by 7 bases, 14 bases remained unmatched. CDR3 nucleotides: TGTGCCAGCAGCCACTCCCTACTAGCGGGGGTGGGGGAGCAGTACTTC. Protein product: CASSHSLLAGVGEQYF.

The chain carries TRBV6-1 and TRBJ2-7, with 10 positions matching TRBD2. CDR1 and CDR2 from the germline V gene are MNHNS and SASEGT. There are 15 residues in the CDR3. With 2 bases clipped from V and 3 bases from J, the junction kept 4 bases outside the gene matches. In DNA, the CDR3 is TGTGCCAGCAGTGAATCTCGGACTAGCGGCTACGAGCAGTACTTC. Protein sequence: CASSESRTSGYEQYF.

The CDR3 loop is CASSEALMGQETQYF. The CDR3 bases are TGTGCCAGCAGTGAAGCGCTTATGGGTCAAGAGACCCAGTACTTC. The chain couples TRBV6-1 to TRBJ2-5; D is uncertain. Germline V gene data show CDR1 as MNHNS and CDR2 as SASEGT. The ends were cut back, 0 bases at V and 2 bases at J, with 10 bases in the middle. The CDR3 spans 15 residues.

The chain links TRBV6-1 to TRBJ2-1, with D uncertain. Per the germline V gene, CDR1 is MNHNS and CDR2 is SASEGT. Trimming shortened V by 7 bases and J by 10 bases, and 14 bases separated the two germline ends. There are 12 residues in the CDR3. In DNA, the CDR3 is TGTGCCAGCATGCACCTTTTGCTAGAGCAGTTCTTC. Amino acids: CASMHLLLEQFF.

This clonotype was seen a handful of times. V gene TRBV7-2 combines with J gene TRBJ2-7, with unresolved D. Looked up from germline, CDR1 is SGHTA and CDR2 is FQGNSA. The CDR3 length is 14 residues. V shed 5 bases and J shed 4 bases, with 15 bases lying between them. CDR3: CASSLNLWTYEQYF. In DNA, the CDR3 is TGTGCCAGCAGCCTGAATTTGTGGACGTACGAGCAGTACTTC.

This clonotype was detected only a few times. V gene TRBV6-5 combines with J gene TRBJ1-1; D gene uncertain. The CDR3 sequence is 14 residues long. V lost 0 bases to trimming and J lost 4 bases, with 9 bases between them. Germline loops: CDR1 MNHEY, CDR2 SVGAGI. In DNA form, the CDR3 reads TGTGCCAGCAGTTACTCGATTTTAGGCACTGAAGCTTTCTTT. This sequence encodes CASSYSILGTEAFF.

The chain joins TRBV4-1 to TRBJ2-1, with D perhaps TRBD2 (5 bases). The CDR3 totals 17 residues. With 0 bases removed from V and 7 bases from J, the gap between germline ends came to 19 bases. Per germline, CDR1 MGHRA and CDR2 YSYEKL. The CDR3 protein is CASSQERASYGRNEQFF. CDR3 bases: TGCGCCAGCAGCCAAGAGAGGGCTAGTTATGGACGGAATGAGCAGTTCTTC.

The table lists this clonotype with a few counts. The V call is TRBV20-1, the J call TRBJ1-4; no reliable D call. The CDR3 extends over 14 amino acids. V lost 3 bases and J lost 7, with 15 bases in between. Germline V gene lookup returns CDR1 DFQATT and CDR2 SNEGSKA (reference sequence). The CDR3 spells CSASRRIDGEKLFF. CDR3 bases: TGCAGTGCTAGTAGGAGGATTGATGGTGAAAAACTGTTTTTT.

The rearrangement links TRBV5-4 to TRBJ2-3; D call uncertain. Germline lookup yields CDR1 SGHNT and CDR2 YYREEE (reference sequence). V gave up 5 bases and J gave up 1 base, with 11 bases separating them. The CDR3 is made up of 14 amino acids. The CDR3 nucleotides are TGTGCCAGCAGTCCCTTGGACGGCACAGATACGCAGTATTTT. It encodes CASSPLDGTDTQYF.

This chain's CDR3 is CSATWTGGNYGYTF. The CDR3 DNA sequence: TGCAGTGCTACCTGGACAGGGGGGAACTATGGCTACACCTTC. The chain is built from TRBV20-1 and TRBJ1-2; TRBD1 agrees at 10 bases. Germline loops: CDR1 DFQATT, CDR2 SNEGSKA (reference sequence). V shed 4 bases and J 2 bases; nucleotides not matched to a gene: 4. The CDR3 has 14 residues.

The J gene is TRBJ2-5, the V gene TRBV20-1, with D perhaps TRBD2 (5 bases). V lost 6 bases, J lost 5 bases, and 19 bases lay in between. Germline V gives CDR1 DFQATT, CDR2 SNEGSKA (reference sequence). The CDR3 is 14 amino acids. CDR3 sequence reads: CSAARLSPRETQYF. DNA of the CDR3: TGCAGTGCCGCCCGACTAAGCCCCAGGGAGACCCAGTACTTC.

The chain is built from TRBV20-1 and TRBJ2-1; no reliable D call. V shed 4 bases and J shed 0 bases, with 7 bases lying between them. CDR1 DFQATT and CDR2 SNEGSKA come from the germline V gene (reference sequence). The CDR3 covers 13 residues. CDR3 residues: CSATPTSYNEQFF. Written as DNA, the CDR3 is TGCAGTGCTACTCCGACCTCCTACAATGAGCAGTTCTTC.

The gene calls are TRBV3-1 and TRBJ2-5; maybe TRBD1 (6 bases). The J call could be wrong; TRBJ2-7 is a better fit for the DNA end. The CDR3 has 15 amino acids. The V gene's germline CDR1 is LGHDT and CDR2 YNNKEL (reference sequence). The CDR3 DNA is TGTGCCAGCAGCCAAGAACAGGGTCTGGCCTACGAGCAGTACTTC. Encoded protein: CASSQEQGLAYEQYF.

This chain uses TRBV20-1 with TRBJ2-7; 7 bases are shared with TRBD2. J was trimmed by 1 base and V by 0 bases; bases with no gene match: 6. This CDR3 is 15 amino acids long. Germline V gene sequence: CDR1 DFQATT, CDR2 SNEGSKA (reference sequence). CDR3 region: CSARDPLAASYEQYF. The CDR3 DNA is TGCAGTGCTAGAGATCCCCTAGCGGCTTCCTACGAGCAGTACTTC.

The chain employs TRBV12-3 or TRBV12-4 and TRBJ2-3, with 8 positions matching TRBD1. V dropped 6 bases and J dropped 5; count of bases not matched to a gene: 10. CDR3 size: 15 residues. The CDR3 region is CASSRTGLVVDTQYF. The CDR3 DNA reads as TGTGCCAGCAGCAGGACAGGGTTGGTTGTAGATACGCAGTATTTT.